This TCR beta chain was captured by sequencing in a study of response to subunit inactivated influenza vaccine. In TCRdb, the RT-PCR reads were re-called with MiXCR into one record per CDR3 protein. The data contain roughly 190,000 distinct CDR3 sequences, 12% of them seen just once; the ten biggest clones take up about 29%. The CDR3 covers 14 residues. V gave up 0 bases and J gave up 1 base, with 4 bases separating them. The germline gives CDR1 DFQATT, CDR2 SNEGSKA (reference sequence). The same data also contributed to another study, on T cells expressing NK-cell markers. Per that paper: UMIs were included in TCR beta cDNA generated by 5'RACE template switching.

This rearrangement joins TRBV20-1 to TRBJ2-6; D gene ambiguous. The sequencing used CD8+ T cells sorted from PBMCs, collected roughly 12 days after vaccination. The origin of this receptor is a man aged 50-59 years who received an inactivated influenza vaccine. The CDR3 DNA sequence: TGCAGTGCTAGAGATTTGTCTGGGGCCAACGTCCTGACTTTC. As protein: CSARDLSGANVLTF.